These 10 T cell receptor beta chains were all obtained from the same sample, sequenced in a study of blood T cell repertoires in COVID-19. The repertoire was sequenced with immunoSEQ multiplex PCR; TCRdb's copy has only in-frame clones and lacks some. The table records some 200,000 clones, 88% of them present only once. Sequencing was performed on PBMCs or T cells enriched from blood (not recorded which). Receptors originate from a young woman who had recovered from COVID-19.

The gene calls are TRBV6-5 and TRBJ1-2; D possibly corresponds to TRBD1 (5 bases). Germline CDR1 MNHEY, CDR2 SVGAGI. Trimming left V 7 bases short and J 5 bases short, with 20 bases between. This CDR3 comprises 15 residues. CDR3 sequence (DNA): TGTGCCAGCAAATCCGATGCGGGGGTTAGTTATGGCTACACCTTC. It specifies CASKSDAGVSYGYTF.

The CDR3 DNA follows: TGTGCCAGCAGCCAAGTAAGGGGCGTAGGTGAAAAACTGTTTTTT. Translated: CASSQVRGVGEKLFF. The chain has TRBV14 and TRBJ1-4; perhaps TRBD1 as D (5 bases). From germline, CDR1 is SGHDN and CDR2 FVKESK. Trimming shortened V by 1 base and J by 7 bases, and 13 bases separated the two germline ends. The CDR3 is made up of 15 amino acids.

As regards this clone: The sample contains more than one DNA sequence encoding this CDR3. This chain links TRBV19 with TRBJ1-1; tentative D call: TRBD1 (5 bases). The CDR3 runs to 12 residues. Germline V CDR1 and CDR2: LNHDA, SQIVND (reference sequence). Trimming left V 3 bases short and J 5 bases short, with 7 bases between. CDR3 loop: CASSIRGTEAFF. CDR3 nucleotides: TGTGCCAGTAGTATTCGGGGGACTGAAGCTTTCTTT.

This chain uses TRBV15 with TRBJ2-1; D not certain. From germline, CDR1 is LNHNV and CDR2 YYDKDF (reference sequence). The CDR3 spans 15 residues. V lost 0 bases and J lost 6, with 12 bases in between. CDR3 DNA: TGTGCCACCAGCAGAGACGAGGCCTTGGGCAATGAGCAGTTCTTC. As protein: CATSRDEALGNEQFF.

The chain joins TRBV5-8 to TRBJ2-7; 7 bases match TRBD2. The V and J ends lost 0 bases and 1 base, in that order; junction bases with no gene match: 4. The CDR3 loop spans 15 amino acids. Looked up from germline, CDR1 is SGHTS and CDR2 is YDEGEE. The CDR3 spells CASSLGTSASYEQYF. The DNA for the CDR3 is TGTGCCAGCAGCTTGGGTACTAGCGCTTCCTACGAGCAGTACTTC.

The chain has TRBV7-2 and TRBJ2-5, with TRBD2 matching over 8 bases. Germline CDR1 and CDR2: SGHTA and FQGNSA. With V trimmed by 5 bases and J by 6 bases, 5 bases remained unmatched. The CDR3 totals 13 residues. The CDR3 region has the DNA TGTGCCAGCAGCATGGGACTAGTTAAGACCCAGTACTTC. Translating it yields CASSMGLVKTQYF. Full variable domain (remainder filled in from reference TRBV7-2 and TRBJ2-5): GAGVSQSPSNKVTEKGKDVELRCDPISGHTALYWYRQSLGQGLEFLIYFQGNSAPDKSGLPSDRFSAERTGGSVSTLTIQRTQQEDSAVYLCASSMGLVKTQYFGPGTRLLVL.

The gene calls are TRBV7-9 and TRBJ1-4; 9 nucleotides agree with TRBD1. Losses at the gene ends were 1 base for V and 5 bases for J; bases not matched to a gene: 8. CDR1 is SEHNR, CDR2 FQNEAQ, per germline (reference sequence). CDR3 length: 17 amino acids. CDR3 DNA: TGTGCCAGCAGCTTAGGACTCCACAGGGGGCAAAATGAAAAACTGTTTTTT. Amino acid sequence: CASSLGLHRGQNEKLFF.

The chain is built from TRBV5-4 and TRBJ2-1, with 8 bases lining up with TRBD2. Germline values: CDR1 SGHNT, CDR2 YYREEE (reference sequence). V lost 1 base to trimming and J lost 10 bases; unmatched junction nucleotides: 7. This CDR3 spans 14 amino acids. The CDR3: CASSLRGGDGEQFF. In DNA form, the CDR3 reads TGTGCCAGCAGCTTGCGGGGGGGCGACGGAGAGCAGTTCTTC.

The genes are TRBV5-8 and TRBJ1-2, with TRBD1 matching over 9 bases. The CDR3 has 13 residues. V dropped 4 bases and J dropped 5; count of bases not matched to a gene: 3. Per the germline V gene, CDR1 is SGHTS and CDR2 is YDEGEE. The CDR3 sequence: CASSVDRGYGYTF. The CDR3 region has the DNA TGTGCCAGCAGCGTCGACAGGGGGTATGGCTACACCTTC.

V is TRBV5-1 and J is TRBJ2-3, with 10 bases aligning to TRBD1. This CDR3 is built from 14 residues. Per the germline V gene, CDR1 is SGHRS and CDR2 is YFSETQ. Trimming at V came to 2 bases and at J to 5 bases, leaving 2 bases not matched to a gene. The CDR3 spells CASSFDRGQDTQYF. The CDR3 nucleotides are TGCGCCAGCAGCTTTGACAGGGGGCAAGATACGCAGTATTTT.